This entry lists 25 T cell receptor beta chains sequenced from one sample in a study of CD8 T cells in Susac syndrome. Reverse transcription of roughly 0.5 to 1 ug RNA was carried out with random hexamers. Using its own MiXCR run on the immunoSEQ multiplex PCR reads, TCRdb lists one record per CDR3 protein. The sample lists 90,000 or so distinct CDR3 sequences, approximately 95% seen once, with 0.25% to 0.4% in the top ten. Source material: CD8+ T cells from PBMCs. The receptors stem from a human donor in good health.

The DNA for the CDR3 is TGTGCCAGCAGTCGTGAGGACAGAGTCTATGGCTACACCTTC. Encoded protein: CASSREDRVYGYTF. This chain links TRBV13 with TRBJ1-2; TRBD1 is a possible D gene (6 bases). CDR3 length: 14 residues. Trimming removed 6 bases from V and 4 bases from J, with 15 bases in between. The germline V gene has CDR1 PRHDT and CDR2 FYEKMQ (reference sequence).

The rearrangement uses TRBV27 and TRBJ2-1; 9 bases line up with TRBD2. Germline V CDR1 and CDR2: MNHEY, SMNVEV (reference sequence). This CDR3 is built from 11 residues. V shed 7 bases and J 13 bases; nucleotides not matched to a gene: 5. CDR3 DNA: TGTGCCAGCACTAGCGGGGCCATTCAGTTCTTC. Protein sequence: CASTSGAIQFF.

The chain is built from TRBV9 and TRBJ2-7; D is perhaps TRBD1 or TRBD2 (5 bases each). The V end lost 4 bases, the J end lost 2 bases, and 16 bases lay between the germline ends. CDR1 and CDR2 (germline): SGDLS, YYNGEE. This CDR3 has 15 residues. CDR3 DNA: TGTGCCAGCAGCCCAACTCGGGACGGCCCCTACGAGCAGTACTTC. Encoded protein: CASSPTRDGPYEQYF. Based on the CDR3 plus reference TRBV9 and TRBJ2-7, the full variable domain is DSGVTQTPKHLITATGQRVTLRCSPRSGDLSVYWYQQSLDQGLQFLIQYYNGEERAKGNILERFSAQQFPDLHSELNLSSLELGDSALYFCASSPTRDGPYEQYFGPGTRLTVT.

This rearrangement joins TRBV6-5 to TRBJ1-5; 7 nucleotides align to TRBD1. The CDR3 covers 14 residues. J lost 8 bases, V lost 7 bases, and 11 bases had no gene match. Germline CDR1 and CDR2: MNHEY and SVGAGI. CDR3 amino acids: CASKRQGPFEPQHF. In DNA form, the CDR3 reads TGTGCCAGCAAAAGACAGGGCCCTTTTGAGCCCCAGCATTTT.

The genes are TRBV29-1 and TRBJ1-2; 7 bases align to TRBD1. The CDR3 covers 13 residues. Trimming took 6 bases from V and 2 from J; bases not matched to a gene: 6. Germline CDR1 is SQVTM and CDR2 is ANQGSEA. The CDR3 is CSVKGQTNYGYTF. For the CDR3, the DNA is TGCAGCGTAAAGGGACAGACCAACTATGGCTACACCTTC. Variable domain in full (rest from reference TRBV29-1 and TRBJ1-2): SAVISQKPSRDICQRGTSLTIQCQVDSQVTMMFWYRQQPGQSLTLIATANQGSEATYESGFVIDKFPISRPNLTFSTLTVSNMSPEDSSIYLCSVKGQTNYGYTFGSGTRLTVV.

The gene calls are TRBV29-1 and TRBJ1-2; D is unclear. The CDR3 loop spans 12 amino acids. Germline values: CDR1 SQVTM, CDR2 ANQGSEA. Deletions cut 0 bases from V and 4 bases from J, with 6 bases between. The CDR3 loop reads CSVEDWSYGYTF. DNA for the CDR3: TGCAGCGTTGAAGATTGGAGCTATGGCTACACCTTC.

The chain couples TRBV13 to TRBJ1-1, with D perhaps matching TRBD1 (5 bases). The CDR3 totals 15 residues. With 5 bases removed from V and 0 bases from J, the gap between germline ends came to 13 bases. Germline-derived CDR1 and CDR2 are PRHDT and FYEKMQ (reference sequence). The CDR3 DNA is TGTGCCAGCAGCCCCAACAGGAGGGTGAACACTGAAGCTTTCTTT. Translation gives CASSPNRRVNTEAFF. Full variable domain (missing parts from reference TRBV13 and TRBJ1-1): AAGVIQSPRHLIKEKRETATLKCYPIPRHDTVYWYQQGPGQDPQFLISFYEKMQSDKGSIPDRFSAQQFSDYHSELNMSSLELGDSALYFCASSPNRRVNTEAFFGQGTRLTVV.

The J gene is TRBJ2-1, the V gene TRBV19, with 9 bases aligning to TRBD2. Losses at the gene ends were 7 bases for V and 0 bases for J; bases not matched to a gene: 10. This CDR3 region has 17 residues. CDR1 LNHDA and CDR2 SQIVND come from the germline V gene (reference sequence). The CDR3 nucleotides read TGTGCCAGTATTCAAGCGGGGGGCCAGAGCTCCTACAATGAGCAGTTCTTC. Residues: CASIQAGGQSSYNEQFF.

The chain is built from TRBV5-6 and TRBJ1-2; D is unresolved. CDR1 and CDR2 (germline): SGHDT, YYEEEE. Trimming shortened V by 0 bases and J by 5 bases, and 8 bases separated the two germline ends. The CDR3 covers 13 residues. Here the CDR3 DNA reads TGTGCCAGCAGCTTGGGGGTTTCTTATGGCTACACCTTC. Its protein is CASSLGVSYGYTF.

On this clonotype itself: Mismatch with germline at one junction end may stem from a read error. The chain employs TRBV7-9 and TRBJ1-1; no clear D. This CDR3 contains 13 residues. Germline V gives CDR1 SEHNR, CDR2 FQNEAQ (reference sequence). The CDR3: CPSSWGMNTEAFF. The CDR3 region has the DNA TGTCCCAGCAGCTGGGGTATGAACACTGAAGCTTTCTTT. The whole variable domain, remainder taken from reference TRBV7-9 and TRBJ1-1, is DTGVSQNPRHKITKRGQNVTFRCDPISEHNRLYWYRQTLGQGPEFLTYFQNEAQLEKSRLLSDRFSAERPKGSFSTLEIQRTEQGDSAMYLCPSSWGMNTEAFFGQGTRLTVV.

This clonotype was found once. One end of the junction is discordant with germline, which a read error may explain. This chain joins TRBV2 and TRBJ2-2; 10 positions match TRBD1. The germline CDR1 and CDR2 sequences are SNHLY and FYNNEI. The CDR3 sequence is 14 residues long. The CDR3 here is CASKGTGVTGEPFF. CDR3 nucleotide sequence: TGTGCCAGCAAGGGGACAGGGGTTACCGGGGAGCCGTTTTTT. Full variable domain (outside the CDR3, taken from reference TRBV2 and TRBJ2-2): EPEVTQTPSHQVTQMGQEVILRCVPISNHLYFYWYRQILGQKVEFLVSFYNNEISEKSEIFDDQFSVERPDGSNFTLKIRSTKLEDSAMYFCASKGTGVTGEPFFGEGSRLTVL.

V is TRBV5-1 and J is TRBJ2-7, with D possibly being TRBD2 (5 bases). The CDR3 sequence is 12 residues long. Germline values: CDR1 SGHRS, CDR2 YFSETQ. Trimming removed 4 bases from V and 2 bases from J, with 7 bases in between. The CDR3 sequence: CASSARAYEQYF. The DNA for the CDR3 is TGCGCCAGCAGCGCGAGGGCCTACGAGCAGTACTTC.

The chain employs TRBV11-2 and TRBJ2-1, with a tentative D call TRBD2 (6 bases). The CDR3 is made up of 16 amino acids. V lost 2 bases and J 2 bases, leaving 13 bases between the germline ends. In germline, CDR1 is SGHAT, CDR2 FQNNGV. The CDR3 sequence is CASSLYFGGTYNEQFF. The CDR3 DNA sequence: TGTGCCAGCAGCTTATATTTCGGGGGTACCTACAATGAGCAGTTCTTC.

The J gene is TRBJ2-3, the V gene TRBV7-3, with 10 bases that match TRBD2. The CDR3 runs 15 residues. The junction had 6 bases not matched to a gene; V was cut back by 5 bases and J by 4 bases. CDR1 is SGHTA and CDR2 is FQGTGA in the germline V gene. This CDR3 is CASSEERGGADTQYF. CDR3 DNA sequence: TGTGCCAGCAGCGAAGAGCGGGGGGGCGCAGATACGCAGTATTTT.

The table lists this clonotype with a count of one. V gene TRBV7-9 combines with J gene TRBJ1-2, with D tentatively TRBD1 (5 bases). Trimming left V 3 bases short and J 4 bases short, with 6 bases between. The CDR3 is 12 residues long. Per the germline V gene, CDR1 is SEHNR and CDR2 is FQNEAQ (reference sequence). Here the CDR3 reads CASSLGPYGYTF. DNA for the CDR3: TGTGCCAGCAGCTTGGGACCCTATGGCTACACCTTC.

This chain uses TRBV4-1 with TRBJ2-3; TRBD1 is a possible D gene (5 bases). With 7 bases removed from V and 1 base from J, the gap between germline ends came to 12 bases. The germline CDR1 and CDR2 sequences are MGHRA and YSYEKL. The CDR3 extends over 14 amino acids. The CDR3 is CASKLTGGTDTQYF. DNA of the CDR3: TGCGCCAGCAAACTCACAGGCGGCACAGATACGCAGTATTTT.

The J gene is TRBJ1-1, the V gene TRBV9; tentative D call: TRBD1 (6 bases). Looked up from germline, CDR1 is SGDLS and CDR2 is YYNGEE. The CDR3 is 14 amino acids. V lost 4 bases and J 1 base, leaving 11 bases between the germline ends. The CDR3 nucleotides are TGTGCCAGCAGCCACAGGGATGGGAACACTGAAGCTTTCTTT. This codes for CASSHRDGNTEAFF.

This rearrangement joins TRBV6-5 to TRBJ2-2, with 11 positions matching TRBD1. This CDR3 spans 16 amino acids. With V trimmed by 2 bases and J by 5 bases, 4 bases remained unmatched. Looked up from germline, CDR1 is MNHEY and CDR2 is SVGAGI. The CDR3: CASSYGTGGGTGELFF. CDR3 in DNA: TGTGCCAGCAGTTACGGGACAGGGGGGGGGACCGGGGAGCTGTTTTTT.

This chain links TRBV12-3 or TRBV12-4 with TRBJ2-7; D possibly uses TRBD1 or TRBD2 (5 bases each). V was trimmed by 6 bases and J by 4 bases, leaving 13 bases between them. This CDR3 comprises 13 residues. The CDR3 bases are TGTGCCAGCAGCCCATTGGGGGTTTACGAGCAGTACTTC. The encoded protein is CASSPLGVYEQYF.

The rearrangement joins TRBV12-5 to TRBJ2-1; D possibly corresponds to TRBD1 (5 bases). The germline V gene has CDR1 LGHNT and CDR2 FRNRAP. With 1 base removed from V and 5 bases from J, the gap between germline ends came to 6 bases. CDR3 length: 13 residues. CDR3 DNA: TGTGCTAGTGGTTTGGGCAGGGACAATGAGCAGTTCTTC. It yields the protein CASGLGRDNEQFF.

The rearrangement links TRBV7-9 to TRBJ2-5, with D perhaps being TRBD1 or TRBD2 (5 bases each). Trimming shortened V by 5 bases and J by 2 bases, and 12 bases separated the two germline ends. The CDR3 contains 14 residues. Per germline, CDR1 SEHNR and CDR2 FQNEAQ (reference sequence). The chain's CDR3 is CASSPTAVQETQYF. For the CDR3, the DNA is TGTGCCAGCAGCCCGACAGCGGTGCAAGAGACCCAGTACTTC.

The chain combines TRBV12-3 or TRBV12-4 with TRBJ2-6; D not resolved. Trimming shortened V by 11 bases and J by 2 bases, and 7 bases separated the two germline ends. CDR3 length equals 12 residues. CDR3 residues: CAAGPGANVLTF. CDR3 in DNA: TGTGCCGCTGGACCTGGGGCCAACGTCCTGACTTTC.

The J gene is TRBJ2-1, the V gene TRBV7-9; 8 bases align to TRBD2. From germline, CDR1 is SEHNR and CDR2 FQNEAQ (reference sequence). Germline trimming cut 5 bases from V and 1 base from J; bases unmatched to any gene: 4. The CDR3 runs to 15 residues. CDR3 sequence reads: CASSPGLASYNEQFF. In nucleotides, the CDR3 is TGTGCCAGCAGCCCCGGACTAGCTTCCTACAATGAGCAGTTCTTC.

J is TRBJ2-7 and V is TRBV19; 10 positions match TRBD1. Germline lookup yields CDR1 LNHDA and CDR2 SQIVND (reference sequence). The trim removed 5 bases at V and 3 bases at J, leaving 7 bases unmatched. This CDR3 has 15 amino acids. The CDR3 nucleotides are TGTGCCAGTAGTGGGGACAGGGGTAGTCTCTACGAGCAGTACTTC. Amino acid sequence: CASSGDRGSLYEQYF.

This chain joins TRBV7-8 and TRBJ2-7, with D unresolved. The CDR3 is made up of 11 amino acids. The germline CDR1 and CDR2 sequences are SGHVS and FQNEAQ. V was cut by 3 bases and J by 7 bases, with 7 bases left in between. The CDR3 region is CASSLTDEQYF. Written as DNA, the CDR3 is TGTGCCAGCAGCTTGACGGATGAGCAGTACTTC. Using reference TRBV7-8 and TRBJ2-7 for the parts outside the CDR3, the full variable domain is GAGVSQSPRYKVAKRGQDVALRCDPISGHVSLFWYQQALGQGPEFLTYFQNEAQLDKSGLPSDRFFAERPEGSVSTLKIQRTQQEDSAVYLCASSLTDEQYFGPGTRLTVT.